These 21 T cell receptor beta chains came from one sample sequenced in a study of T cell repertoires in cytomegalovirus infection (dated by TCRdb to between 2018 and 2021). This sample was sequenced with an Illumina HiSeq 1500. The public sequencing data were trimmed at Q25 with fastp and processed into clonotypes with MiXCR by TCRdb, which kept only in-frame beta chains. Rows with a matching CDR3 protein are joined into one entry that keeps the most common DNA and genes. Present in this sample are 97,000 or so distinct CDR3 sequences, approximately 17% of which were seen just once. Approximately 8% of the sample belongs to the ten largest clones. The sample taken for sequencing was PBMCs. Receptors were obtained from a human donor in good health (CMV status not recorded). Some clones in this sample may be carry-over from other donors' samples.

This clonotype was detected many times. The gene calls are TRBV14 and TRBJ1-2; D might be TRBD1 (5 bases). The ends were cut back, 1 base at V and 4 bases at J, with 13 bases in the middle. This CDR3 has 15 amino acids. Germline-derived CDR1 and CDR2 are SGHDN and FVKESK. Written as DNA, the CDR3 is TGTGCCAGCAGCCAAGGGAGTTGGGGCGGCTATGGCTACACCTTC. This encodes CASSQGSWGGYGYTF.

This clonotype was counted ten times or more. The rearrangement joins TRBV7-2 to TRBJ2-1; a possible D gene is TRBD2 (6 bases). The CDR3 runs 15 residues. The V end was cut by 0 bases, the J end by 5 bases, with 11 bases between. Germline CDR1 reads SGHTA; CDR2 reads FQGNSA. The CDR3 reads CASSLAGRSHNEQFF. As DNA, the CDR3 is TGTGCCAGCAGCTTAGCGGGGAGGTCCCACAATGAGCAGTTCTTC.

This clonotype was detected a few times. This chain uses TRBV7-2 with TRBJ2-3; D remains ambiguous. The germline gives CDR1 SGHTA, CDR2 FQGNSA. V was trimmed by 1 base and J by 4 bases, leaving 9 bases between them. This CDR3 spans 14 amino acids. The CDR3 sequence is CASSLGSTSDTQYF. The CDR3 DNA reads as TGTGCCAGCAGCTTAGGGTCGACTTCAGATACGCAGTATTTT. Combining the CDR3 with reference TRBV7-2 and TRBJ2-3 gives the whole variable domain GAGVSQSPSNKVTEKGKDVELRCDPISGHTALYWYRQSLGQGLEFLIYFQGNSAPDKSGLPSDRFSAERTGGSVSTLTIQRTQQEDSAVYLCASSLGSTSDTQYFGPGTRLTVL.

This clonotype was counted ten times or more. V gene TRBV7-2 combines with J gene TRBJ2-4; the match to TRBD2 covers 11 bases. V was clipped by 3 bases and J by 7 bases; unmatched bases: 5. This CDR3 region has 15 residues. Germline CDR1 and CDR2: SGHTA and FQGNSA. In DNA, the CDR3 is TGTGCCAGCAGCTTGGACTTAGCGGGGGGGAACATTCAGTACTTC. Its translation is CASSLDLAGGNIQYF.

This clonotype was counted at least ten times. The chain links TRBV7-2 to TRBJ1-1; a weak D match, TRBD1 (6 bases). The CDR3 length is 13 residues. The V gene's germline CDR1 is SGHTA and CDR2 FQGNSA. The V gene lost 5 bases and the J gene lost 1 base, with 8 bases spanning the gap. CDR3 amino acids: CASSPRGNTEAFF. The CDR3 bases are TGTGCCAGCAGCCCCAGGGGGAACACTGAAGCTTTCTTT.

In this sample, this clonotype turned up many times. The rearrangement joins TRBV7-2 to TRBJ1-5, with D maybe TRBD1 (5 bases). V was pared by 3 bases and J by 9 bases, with 18 bases between. This CDR3 has 15 residues. Germline CDR1 SGHTA, CDR2 FQGNSA. CDR3 nucleotides: TGTGCCAGCAGCTTCCATTCCGGGACCGATTCGCCCCAGCATTTT. As protein: CASSFHSGTDSPQHF.

This clonotype was seen many times. J is TRBJ2-3 and V is TRBV7-8; D perhaps matches TRBD1 (5 bases). The germline CDR1 and CDR2 sequences are SGHVS and FQNEAQ. The CDR3 consists of 15 residues. Trimming cost V 4 bases and J 0 bases, with 11 bases left between them. CDR3 sequence (DNA): TGTGCCAGCAGCTCTTACCAGGGAAGCACAGATACGCAGTATTTT. Its protein product is CASSSYQGSTDTQYF.

There are a few counts of this clonotype. The genes are TRBV2 and TRBJ1-2, with D unresolved. CDR1 SNHLY and CDR2 FYNNEI come from the germline V gene. V lost 1 base to trimming and J lost 0 bases, with 15 bases between them. This CDR3 is 17 amino acids long. Here the CDR3 DNA reads TGTGCCAGCAGTGAAGGGGGATTTCAAGGAGCTAACTATGGCTACACCTTC. It translates to CASSEGGFQGANYGYTF. Full variable domain (outside the CDR3, taken from reference TRBV2 and TRBJ1-2): EPEVTQTPSHQVTQMGQEVILRCVPISNHLYFYWYRQILGQKVEFLVSFYNNEISEKSEIFDDQFSVERPDGSNFTLKIRSTKLEDSAMYFCASSEGGFQGANYGYTFGSGTRLTVV.

This clonotype was observed many times. The V gene is TRBV28, the J gene TRBJ1-2; D is ambiguous. Germline loops: CDR1 MDHEN, CDR2 SYDVKM. CDR3 length equals 12 residues. V lost 6 bases and J 5 bases, leaving 10 bases between the germline ends. The CDR3 protein is CASSLRGYGYTF. CDR3 sequence (DNA): TGTGCCAGCAGCTTAAGAGGATATGGCTACACCTTC.

As regards this clonotype: This sequence may be a read error, since a much larger clone differs from it by one base. The chain is built from TRBV28 and TRBJ1-1; D may be TRBD1 (5 bases). This CDR3 has 14 amino acids. The germline gives CDR1 MDHEN, CDR2 SYDVKM. The V end lost 8 bases, the J end lost 7 bases, and 20 bases lay between the germline ends. DNA for the CDR3: TGTGCCAGCCGCATGTCGTGGGGGAAGATTGAAGCTTTCTTT. Its translation is CASRMSWGKIEAFF.

Worth noting for this clonotype: A clone one base away is much larger, so this may be a read error. CDR3 in amino acids: CASNQERVSTDTQYF. The CDR3 region has the DNA TGTGCCAGCAACCAAGAGCGGGTTAGCACAGATACGCAGTATTTT. The chain has TRBV7-2 and TRBJ2-3; weak D call: TRBD2 (6 bases). The CDR3 is made up of 15 amino acids. V lost 7 bases and J lost 0, with 14 bases in between. Germline V gives CDR1 SGHTA, CDR2 FQGNSA.

The chain links TRBV19 to TRBJ1-1, with TRBD1 matching 7 bases. The germline gives CDR1 LNHDA, CDR2 SQIVND (reference sequence). The CDR3 sequence is 14 residues long. V was clipped by 6 bases and J by 7 bases; unmatched bases: 11. In DNA form, the CDR3 reads TGTGCCAGTAGCCCCCGGGACAGTAGGGTTGAAGCTTTCTTT. The encoded protein is CASSPRDSRVEAFF.

Ten or more counts support this clonotype. The gene calls are TRBV5-4 and TRBJ1-1; TRBD1 matches 8 bases. Germline V CDR1 and CDR2: SGHNT, YYREEE (reference sequence). V lost 3 bases and J lost 2; bases outside the gene matches: 9. The CDR3 consists of 16 residues. The CDR3 loop is CASSSGQGGRNTEAFF. CDR3 bases: TGTGCCAGCAGCTCTGGACAGGGCGGGCGAAACACTGAAGCTTTCTTT.

This clonotype was seen at least ten times. The chain combines TRBV28 with TRBJ2-7, with D perhaps matching TRBD1 or TRBD2 (5 bases each). The ends were cut back, 5 bases at V and 0 bases at J, with 11 bases in the middle. This CDR3 is 14 amino acids long. Germline values: CDR1 MDHEN, CDR2 SYDVKM. CDR3 residues: CASSQAGSSYEQYF. CDR3 coding DNA: TGTGCCAGCAGTCAGGCAGGGAGCTCCTACGAGCAGTACTTC. Together with reference TRBV28 and TRBJ2-7, the CDR3 gives the full variable domain: DVKVTQSSRYLVKRTGEKVFLECVQDMDHENMFWYRQDPGLGLRLIYFSYDVKMKEKGDIPEGYSVSREKKERFSLILESASTNQTSMYLCASSQAGSSYEQYFGPGTRLTVT.

This clonotype has a count of ten or more. The chain combines TRBV7-9 with TRBJ2-7, with D perhaps matching TRBD1 (7 bases). Germline-derived CDR1 and CDR2 are SEHNR and FQNEAQ (reference sequence). Trimming took 0 bases from V and 4 from J, leaving 16 bases between them. CDR3 size: 16 residues. CDR3 residues: CASSLAEGAIVYEQYF. The CDR3 DNA sequence: TGTGCCAGCAGCTTAGCGGAGGGGGCGATTGTTTACGAGCAGTACTTC.

Regarding this clonotype: Possible read error: a much larger clone is one base away. The rearrangement uses TRBV10-3 and TRBJ2-7; 9 bases fit TRBD1. Per the germline V gene, CDR1 is ENHRY and CDR2 is SYGVKD. This CDR3 is 14 amino acids long. The DNA of the CDR3 is TGTGCCATCAGAGAGTCACAGGGGGCGTACGAGCAGTACTTC. It yields the protein CAIRESQGAYEQYF.

This clonotype was seen repeatedly, ten times or more. The J gene is TRBJ1-2, the V gene TRBV7-9; 8 positions agree with TRBD1. CDR1 SEHNR and CDR2 FQNEAQ come from the germline V gene (reference sequence). This CDR3 spans 13 amino acids. J gave up 3 bases and V 7 bases, and 4 bases lay outside the gene matches. CDR3 in amino acids: CASTAQGDYGYTF. DNA of the CDR3: TGTGCCAGCACCGCACAGGGGGACTATGGCTACACCTTC.

This clonotype was seen a few times. The chain carries TRBV6-2 or TRBV6-3 and TRBJ1-1, with D perhaps TRBD1 (5 bases). The CDR3 has 16 residues. Germline loops: CDR1 MNHEY, CDR2 SVGEGT. Trimming took off 6 bases at V and 1 base at J, with 18 bases between the two ends. The CDR3 DNA is TGTGCCAGCAGGACCACGGGGGAAGTGGGGAACACTGAAGCTTTCTTT. Residues: CASRTTGEVGNTEAFF.

This clonotype was detected ten times or more. This sequence joins TRBV7-2 and TRBJ1-3; D may be TRBD1 (5 bases). The CDR3 has 15 amino acids. Germline V CDR1 and CDR2: SGHTA, FQGNSA. V was pared by 3 bases and J by 3 bases, with 12 bases between. The CDR3: CASSLGGLFGNTIYF. DNA of the CDR3: TGTGCCAGCAGCTTGGGGGGTTTGTTTGGAAACACCATATATTTT.

This clonotype occurred a few times. The chain has TRBV7-2 and TRBJ1-1; no clear D gene. Germline CDR1 SGHTA, CDR2 FQGNSA. V dropped 7 bases and J dropped 5 bases, with 8 bases sitting between them. The CDR3 has 11 residues. The CDR3 sequence: CASKEGTEAFF. The CDR3 coding sequence is TGTGCCAGCAAGGAGGGTACTGAAGCTTTCTTT.

This clonotype was detected ten times or more. The DNA for the CDR3 is TGTGCCAGCACCCCCGGGGGGGGAGTCGGGAATGAGCAGTTCTTC. Its translation: CASTPGGGVGNEQFF. The chain employs TRBV6-2 or TRBV6-3 and TRBJ2-1, with 8 nucleotides matching TRBD2. CDR1 and CDR2 (germline): MNHEY, SVGEGT. V lost 7 bases, J lost 7 bases, and 12 bases stayed unmatched. The length of the CDR3 is 15 residues.